The 9 T cell receptor beta chains presented below share a single source sample, sequenced in a study of T cells in Graves' hyperthyroidism and ophthalmopathy. Researchers took RNA transcripts and amplified the TCR beta CDR3 regions from them. With the HTBI primer set, the TCR CDR3 went through a first round of RT-PCR. MiXCR was run by TCRdb on the multiplex PCR reads, yielding one entry per CDR3 protein. Here the sample spans around 380,000 distinct CDR3 sequences, 13% being singletons. Sequenced: blood. The origin of the receptors is a man aged 30 to 39 with Graves' hyperthyroidism that later progressed to Graves' ophthalmopathy.

To note about this clonotype: The germline gene is not matched at one end of the junction; a read error may be the cause. The genes are TRBV13 and TRBJ2-7; no reliable D call. CDR3 length: 14 amino acids. Germline CDR1 reads PRHDT; CDR2 reads FYEKMQ (reference sequence). The CDR3 sequence is CASSQDRFSYEQYF. The CDR3 DNA reads TGCGCCAGCAGCCAAGATAGATTTTCCTACGAGCAGTACTTC.

The rearrangement links TRBV6-2 or TRBV6-3 to TRBJ2-5; 8 nucleotides agree with TRBD2. Germline V gene data show CDR1 as MNHEY and CDR2 as SVGEGT. The CDR3 has 14 residues. V lost 8 bases, J lost 5 bases, and 10 bases stayed unmatched. DNA of the CDR3: TGTGCCAGCCGATTCGGGGGGGCAGGTGAGACCCAGTACTTC. Protein: CASRFGGAGETQYF.

This clonotype turned up a few times. The chain couples TRBV7-9 to TRBJ1-2; TRBD1 aligns across 9 bases. Germline assignment: CDR1 SEHNR and CDR2 FQNEAQ (reference sequence). V shed 5 bases and J 1 base; nucleotides not matched to a gene: 11. This CDR3 comprises 17 residues. The DNA for the CDR3 is TGTGCCAGCAGCCCAACAGGGGGCGCCTTAAGTAACTATGGCTACACCTTC. Residues: CASSPTGGALSNYGYTF.

This clonotype was seen many times. V is TRBV28 and J is TRBJ2-7; TRBD1 matches 8 bases. The germline CDR1 and CDR2 sequences are MDHEN and SYDVKM. The ends lost 2 bases at V and 2 bases at J; junction bases unmatched: 2. The CDR3 runs to 14 residues. CDR3 bases: TGTGCCAGCAGTTTAGGACAGGGACCCTACGAGCAGTACTTC. Its translation is CASSLGQGPYEQYF.

This clonotype was detected ten times or more. This sequence joins TRBV7-8 and TRBJ1-5; TRBD1 aligns across 10 bases. Per germline, CDR1 SGHVS and CDR2 FQNEAQ. The CDR3 is made up of 15 amino acids. V trimming: 5 bases; J trimming: 7 bases; junction bases outside the gene matches: 8. This CDR3 is CASSARQGAGQPQHF. In DNA form, the CDR3 reads TGTGCCAGCAGCGCCCGACAGGGGGCGGGGCAGCCCCAGCATTTT.

The chain is built from TRBV4-1 and TRBJ1-1; D gene uncertain. This CDR3 region has 16 residues. Per the germline V gene, CDR1 is MGHRA and CDR2 is YSYEKL. Trimming stripped 3 bases from V and 3 bases from J, with 17 bases between. CDR3 sequence: CASSHDPGLPDTEAFF. CDR3 nucleotide sequence: TGCGCCAGCAGCCACGACCCCGGACTCCCGGACACTGAAGCTTTCTTT.

This clonotype was detected ten times or more. This rearrangement joins TRBV12-3 or TRBV12-4 to TRBJ1-2; no clear D. V was trimmed by 7 bases and J by 8 bases, leaving 23 bases between them. The CDR3 is made up of 15 amino acids. The DNA of the CDR3 is TGTGCCAGCACCTATAGGCTCGGGTGGAGGGAAGGCTACACCTTC. As protein: CASTYRLGWREGYTF.

The chain has TRBV3-1 and TRBJ2-1; TRBD2 agrees at 8 bases. Germline lookup yields CDR1 LGHDT and CDR2 YNNKEL (reference sequence). The CDR3 is 16 residues long. J gave up 6 bases and V 3 bases, and 10 bases lay outside the gene matches. The CDR3 coding sequence is TGTGCCAGCAGCCACCAACGGGGGGGCTCGTCCAATGAGCAGTTCTTC. This translates into CASSHQRGGSSNEQFF.

This clonotype was counted ten times or more. In DNA, the CDR3 is TGTGCCAGCAGTGGGGAGCGGGGGGGCCTGAATGAGCAGTTCTTC. The encoded protein is CASSGERGGLNEQFF. V usage is TRBV2 and J usage is TRBJ2-1, with 10 positions matching TRBD2. After removal of 4 bases from V and 7 bases from J, the junction contained 7 bases not matched to a gene. CDR1 and CDR2 from the germline V gene are SNHLY and FYNNEI. The CDR3 spans 15 residues.